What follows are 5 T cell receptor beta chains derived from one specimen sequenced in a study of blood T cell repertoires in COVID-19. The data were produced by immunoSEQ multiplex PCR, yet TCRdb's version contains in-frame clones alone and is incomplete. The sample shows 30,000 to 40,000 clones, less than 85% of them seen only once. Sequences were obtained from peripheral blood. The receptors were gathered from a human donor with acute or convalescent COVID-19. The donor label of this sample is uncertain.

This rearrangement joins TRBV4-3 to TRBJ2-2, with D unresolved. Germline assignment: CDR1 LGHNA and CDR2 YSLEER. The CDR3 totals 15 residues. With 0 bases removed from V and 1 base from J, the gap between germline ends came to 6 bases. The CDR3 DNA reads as TGCGCCAGCAGCCAAGATCGACAGAACACCGGGGAGCTGTTTTTT. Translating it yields CASSQDRQNTGELFF.

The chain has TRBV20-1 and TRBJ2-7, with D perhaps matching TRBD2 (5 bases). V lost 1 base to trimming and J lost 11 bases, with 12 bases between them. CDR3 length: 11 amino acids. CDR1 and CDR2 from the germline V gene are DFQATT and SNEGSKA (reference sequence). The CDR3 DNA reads TGCAGTGCTAGAGTAGGCGAGCGGAAGTACTTC. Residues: CSARVGERKYF.

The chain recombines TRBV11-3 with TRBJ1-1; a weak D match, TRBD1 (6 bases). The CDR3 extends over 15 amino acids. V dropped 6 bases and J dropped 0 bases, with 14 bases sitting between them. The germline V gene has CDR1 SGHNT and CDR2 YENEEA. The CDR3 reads CASSTGTRVNTEAFF. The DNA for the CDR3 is TGTGCCAGCAGTACCGGGACAAGGGTGAACACTGAAGCTTTCTTT.

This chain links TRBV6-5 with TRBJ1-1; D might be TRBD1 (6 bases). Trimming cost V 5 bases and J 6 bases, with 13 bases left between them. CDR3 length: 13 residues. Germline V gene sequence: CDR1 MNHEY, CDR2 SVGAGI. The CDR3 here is CASSTNRAAEAFF. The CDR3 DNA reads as TGTGCCAGCAGTACCAACAGGGCCGCTGAAGCTTTCTTT.

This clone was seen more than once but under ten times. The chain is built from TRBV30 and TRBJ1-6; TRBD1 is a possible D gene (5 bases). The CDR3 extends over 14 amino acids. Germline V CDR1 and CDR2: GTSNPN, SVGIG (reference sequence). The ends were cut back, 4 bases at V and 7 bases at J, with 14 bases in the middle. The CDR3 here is CAWKRGEDNSPLHF. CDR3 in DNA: TGTGCCTGGAAACGGGGGGAGGACAATTCACCCCTCCACTTT.